This T cell receptor beta chain was found in a study of shared clonotypes between healthy human individuals. Whole-study results and caveats: The study sampled only blood, and tissue repertoires likely differ.

CD45RO-negative cells were positively selected for CCR7, leaving out terminally differentiated effector memory CD45RA+ cells. The protocol was immunoSEQ multiplex PCR, while the TCRdb copy is restricted to in-frame clones and leaves out a portion. The sample carries around 620,000 clones, approximately 96% recorded once. With respect to this clone: Its antigen remains unknown.

In germline, CDR1 is LGHNA, CDR2 YNFKEQ. Trimming stripped 0 bases from V and 2 bases from J, with 18 bases between. The CDR3 runs to 18 residues. Specimen: naive CD8+ T cells sorted from blood. This clonotype was obtained from a woman in her 30s in good health. The chain carries TRBV4-2 and TRBJ2-3; the D gene is possibly TRBD2 (5 bases). CDR3 sequence: CASSQDPVVAGVTDTQYF. DNA of the CDR3: TGTGCCAGCAGCCAAGACCCGGTGGTGGCGGGCGTCACAGATACGCAGTATTTT.